This TCR beta chain originates from a study of STAT5B mutations in CD4+ large granular lymphocyte leukemia. The study, taken as a whole, reports: 8/27 top patient clones versus 2/35 control clones were TRBV06-family. Without putative leukemic clones, patient CD4-sorted repertoires remained more clonal than healthy CD4+ repertoires.

TCRdb's table, derived via immunoSEQ multiplex PCR, lists solely in-frame clones and lacks some. This table has 20,000 or so clones, 75% appearing once. There are 12 residues in the CDR3. V lost 5 bases and J lost 5, with 8 bases in between. The germline V gene encodes CDR1 MDHEN and CDR2 SYDVKM. With regard to this clone: Its specificity is unknown.

V is TRBV28 and J is TRBJ2-3; D call uncertain. The sequence came from a human donor in good health. The sequencing input was CD4+ T cells from blood buffy coats. CDR3 protein: CASSPNRDTQYF. As DNA, the CDR3 is TGTGCCAGCAGTCCGAACAGAGATACGCAGTATTTT.